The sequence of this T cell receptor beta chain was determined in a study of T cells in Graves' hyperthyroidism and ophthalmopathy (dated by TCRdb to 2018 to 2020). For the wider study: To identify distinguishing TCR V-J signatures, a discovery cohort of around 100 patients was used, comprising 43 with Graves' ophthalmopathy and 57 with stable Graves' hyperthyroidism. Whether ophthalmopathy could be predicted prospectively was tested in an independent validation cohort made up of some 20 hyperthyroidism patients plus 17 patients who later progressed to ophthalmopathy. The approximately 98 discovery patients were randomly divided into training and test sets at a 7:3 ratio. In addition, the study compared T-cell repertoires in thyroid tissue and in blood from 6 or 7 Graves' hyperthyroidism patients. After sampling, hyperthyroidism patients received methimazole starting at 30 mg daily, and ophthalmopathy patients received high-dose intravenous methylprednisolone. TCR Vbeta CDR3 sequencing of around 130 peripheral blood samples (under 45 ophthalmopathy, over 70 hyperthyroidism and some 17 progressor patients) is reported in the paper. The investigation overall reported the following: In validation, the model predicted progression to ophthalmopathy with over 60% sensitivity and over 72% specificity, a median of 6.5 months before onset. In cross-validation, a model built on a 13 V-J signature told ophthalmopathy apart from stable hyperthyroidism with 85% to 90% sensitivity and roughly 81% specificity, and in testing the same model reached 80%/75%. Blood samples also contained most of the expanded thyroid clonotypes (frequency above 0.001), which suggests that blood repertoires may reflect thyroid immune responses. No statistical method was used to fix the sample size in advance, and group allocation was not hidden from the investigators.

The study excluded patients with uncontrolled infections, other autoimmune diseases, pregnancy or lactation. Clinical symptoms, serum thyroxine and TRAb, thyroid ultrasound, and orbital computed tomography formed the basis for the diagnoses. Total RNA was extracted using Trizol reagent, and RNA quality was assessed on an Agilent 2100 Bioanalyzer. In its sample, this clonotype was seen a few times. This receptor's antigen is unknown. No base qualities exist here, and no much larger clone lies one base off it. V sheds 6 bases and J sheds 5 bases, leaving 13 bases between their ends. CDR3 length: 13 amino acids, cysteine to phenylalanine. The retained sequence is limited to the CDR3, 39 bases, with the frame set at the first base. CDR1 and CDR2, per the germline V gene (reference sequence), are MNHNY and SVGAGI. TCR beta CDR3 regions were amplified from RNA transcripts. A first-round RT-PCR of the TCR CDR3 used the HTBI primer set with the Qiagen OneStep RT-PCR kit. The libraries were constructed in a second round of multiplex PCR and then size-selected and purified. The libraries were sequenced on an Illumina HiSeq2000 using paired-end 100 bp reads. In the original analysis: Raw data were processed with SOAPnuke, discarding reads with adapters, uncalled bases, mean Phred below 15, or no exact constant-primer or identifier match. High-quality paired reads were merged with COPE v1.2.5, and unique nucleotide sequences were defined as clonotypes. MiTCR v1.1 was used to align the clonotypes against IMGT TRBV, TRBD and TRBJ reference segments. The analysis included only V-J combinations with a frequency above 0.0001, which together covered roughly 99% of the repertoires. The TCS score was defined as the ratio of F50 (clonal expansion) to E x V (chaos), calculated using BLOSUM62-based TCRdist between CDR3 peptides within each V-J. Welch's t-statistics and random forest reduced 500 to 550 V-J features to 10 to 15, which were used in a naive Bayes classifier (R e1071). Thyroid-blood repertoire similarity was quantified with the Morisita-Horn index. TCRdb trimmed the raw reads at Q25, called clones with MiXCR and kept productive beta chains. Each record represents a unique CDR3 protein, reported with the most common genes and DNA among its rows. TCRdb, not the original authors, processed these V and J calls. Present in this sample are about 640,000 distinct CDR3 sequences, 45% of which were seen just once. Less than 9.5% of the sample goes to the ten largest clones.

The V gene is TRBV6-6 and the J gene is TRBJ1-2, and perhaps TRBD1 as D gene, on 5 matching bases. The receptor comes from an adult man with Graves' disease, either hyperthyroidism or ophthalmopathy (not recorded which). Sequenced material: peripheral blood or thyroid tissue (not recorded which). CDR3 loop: CASRGDQGYGYTF. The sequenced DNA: TGTGCCAGCAGAGGGGATCAGGGTTATGGCTACACCTTC.